The 30 T cell receptor beta chains below all came from one sample that was sequenced in a study of beta chain features in type 1 diabetes. Isolated RNA was reverse transcribed in full, so expressed TCRB transcripts were sequenced. The repertoire was sequenced with immunoSEQ multiplex PCR; TCRdb's copy has only in-frame clones and lacks some. Among around 430,000 clones listed, approximately 31% were seen once. Sequencing was performed on naive CD4+ T cells from blood. The receptor set was obtained from a man aged 18 to 35 in good health.

This rearrangement joins TRBV30 to TRBJ2-7; D not resolved. The CDR3 extends over 12 amino acids. Deletions cut 0 bases from V and 5 bases from J, with 8 bases between. CDR1 GTSNPN and CDR2 SVGIG come from the germline V gene (reference sequence). CDR3 residues: CAWSVGKNEQYF. As DNA, the CDR3 is TGTGCCTGGAGTGTTGGGAAGAACGAGCAGTACTTC.

This clone was counted a few times. V gene TRBV25-1 combines with J gene TRBJ2-5, with D perhaps matching TRBD2 (6 bases). The germline gives CDR1 MGHDK, CDR2 SYGVNS. Trimming took 3 bases from V and 0 from J, leaving 14 bases between them. This CDR3 spans 16 amino acids. CDR3 protein: CASSDTRGTYQETQYF. The CDR3 bases are TGTGCCAGCAGTGATACCCGCGGGACGTACCAAGAGACCCAGTACTTC.

The rearrangement uses TRBV4-2 and TRBJ2-7; TRBD2 aligns across 8 bases. J gave up 0 bases and V 1 base, and 8 bases lay outside the gene matches. In germline, CDR1 is LGHNA, CDR2 YNFKEQ. CDR3 size: 17 residues. CDR3 in amino acids: CASSQVPAAGDSYEQYF. CDR3 coding DNA: TGTGCCAGCAGCCAAGTTCCGGCAGCGGGAGACTCCTACGAGCAGTACTTC.

This chain uses TRBV5-4 with TRBJ2-7; TRBD1 agrees at 7 bases. V shed 2 bases, J shed 2 bases, and the junction held 7 bases outside the gene matches. Germline loops: CDR1 SGHNT, CDR2 YYREEE (reference sequence). The CDR3 loop spans 15 amino acids. CDR3 nucleotide sequence: TGTGCCAGCAGCTTAGTAGGGACAGCAGCCTACGAGCAGTACTTC. Residues: CASSLVGTAAYEQYF.

V and J are TRBV2 and TRBJ2-2; D ambiguous. The CDR3 spans 12 residues. CDR1 and CDR2 from the germline V gene are SNHLY and FYNNEI. V gave up 3 bases and J gave up 3 bases, with 2 bases separating them. The CDR3 nucleotides are TGTGCCAGCAGTGATTACACCGGGGAGCTGTTTTTT. It is translated as CASSDYTGELFF.

This clone was recorded a few times. The chain recombines TRBV30 with TRBJ2-3; 8 bases are shared with TRBD2. CDR3 length: 16 residues. The trim removed 0 bases at V and 3 bases at J, leaving 8 bases unmatched. Per germline, CDR1 GTSNPN and CDR2 SVGIG (reference sequence). This CDR3 is CAWSVPLAVRTDTQYF. DNA for the CDR3: TGTGCCTGGAGTGTCCCACTAGCGGTTAGAACAGATACGCAGTATTTT.

This clone has only a few counts. The CDR3 DNA is TGTGCCAGCAGCTTAAGCGGCACCTACGAGCAGTACTTC. Translating gives CASSLSGTYEQYF. This chain joins TRBV7-7 and TRBJ2-7; TRBD2 might be the D (5 bases). Germline V gives CDR1 SSHAT, CDR2 FNYEAQ (reference sequence). The V and J ends lost 2 bases and 2 bases respectively, with 7 bases between them. CDR3 length: 13 residues.

This clone was detected only a few times. The rearrangement joins TRBV30 to TRBJ2-7; D is possibly TRBD1 (6 bases). This CDR3 contains 15 residues. CDR1 GTSNPN and CDR2 SVGIG come from the germline V gene (reference sequence). V lost 2 bases and J lost 0, with 14 bases in between. DNA of the CDR3: TGTGCCTGGAGTCCTCGGGACAAAAACTCCTACGAGCAGTACTTC. Translating it yields CAWSPRDKNSYEQYF. Variable domain in full (rest from reference TRBV30 and TRBJ2-7): SQTIHQWPATLVQPVGSPLSLECTVEGTSNPNLYWYRQAAGRGLQLLFYSVGIGQISSEVPQNLSASRPQDRQFILSSKKLLLSDSGFYLCAWSPRDKNSYEQYFGPGTRLTVT.

This clone was seen a few times. The chain has TRBV30 and TRBJ2-3; no firm D call. Deletions cut 2 bases from V and 4 bases from J, with 10 bases between. Germline CDR1 and CDR2: GTSNPN and SVGIG (reference sequence). The CDR3 extends over 13 amino acids. The CDR3 DNA reads as TGTGCCTGGAGTATCATCGCCCCAGATACGCAGTATTTT. Translated: CAWSIIAPDTQYF.

This chain links TRBV30 with TRBJ1-2, with 8 nucleotides matching TRBD1. The ends lost 3 bases at V and 3 bases at J; junction bases unmatched: 6. CDR3 length: 14 residues. Germline V lookup: CDR1 GTSNPN, CDR2 SVGIG (reference sequence). This CDR3 reads CAWSRGPTHYGYTF. CDR3 in DNA: TGTGCCTGGAGCAGGGGGCCCACCCACTATGGCTACACCTTC.

In this sample, this clone turned up a few times. The rearrangement joins TRBV28 to TRBJ2-7, with 7 bases fitting TRBD1. Germline CDR1 and CDR2: MDHEN and SYDVKM. This CDR3 has 12 residues. J gave up 5 bases and V 4 bases, and 2 bases lay outside the gene matches. CDR3 loop: CASSSTGDEQYF. The CDR3 nucleotides read TGTGCCAGCAGTTCAACAGGGGACGAGCAGTACTTC.

V usage is TRBV2 and J usage is TRBJ2-5, with TRBD1 matching over 8 bases. V shed 6 bases and J 7 bases; nucleotides not matched to a gene: 13. In germline, CDR1 is SNHLY, CDR2 FYNNEI. This CDR3 is built from 15 residues. The CDR3 DNA follows: TGTGCCAGCAGCTTATACACTGGACAGGGAAGGACCCAGTACTTC. This encodes CASSLYTGQGRTQYF.

The sample holds a few counts of this clone. The chain links TRBV2 to TRBJ1-5; D is uncertain. The V end lost 5 bases, the J end lost 5 bases, and 10 bases lay between the germline ends. The germline CDR1 and CDR2 sequences are SNHLY and FYNNEI. This CDR3 has 13 amino acids. The CDR3 spells CASSQSRDQPQHF. In nucleotides, the CDR3 is TGTGCCAGCAGTCAAAGTAGAGATCAGCCCCAGCATTTT.

This clone was seen more than once but under ten times. The chain is built from TRBV5-1 and TRBJ2-1; TRBD2 matches at 9 bases. Trimming took 0 bases from V and 7 from J; bases not matched to a gene: 8. CDR3 size: 16 residues. Germline CDR1 reads SGHRS; CDR2 reads YFSETQ. The CDR3 here is CASSLEASGASNEQFF. The CDR3 DNA follows: TGCGCCAGCAGCTTGGAGGCTAGCGGGGCCTCAAATGAGCAGTTCTTC.

This clone has a handful of counts. J is TRBJ2-1 and V is TRBV4-1; D gene ambiguous. The germline CDR1 and CDR2 sequences are MGHRA and YSYEKL. The V and J ends lost 1 base and 0 bases respectively, with 13 bases between them. The CDR3 covers 17 residues. The CDR3 region has the DNA TGCGCCAGCAGCCAAGGTAAAGGCCGCACCTCCTACAATGAGCAGTTCTTC. Protein: CASSQGKGRTSYNEQFF.

The J gene is TRBJ2-1, the V gene TRBV29-1, with 14 bases that match TRBD2. This CDR3 comprises 14 residues. After removal of 4 bases from V and 8 bases from J, the junction contained 4 bases not matched to a gene. The germline V gene has CDR1 SQVTM and CDR2 ANQGSEA. The CDR3 DNA is TGCAGCGTTGGACTAGCGGGAGGGTTCCATGAGCAGTTCTTC. Protein product: CSVGLAGGFHEQFF.

This chain connects TRBV30 to TRBJ1-5; D gene uncertain. This CDR3 has 13 amino acids. The V end lost 5 bases, the J end lost 1 base, and 9 bases lay between the germline ends. Per the germline V gene, CDR1 is GTSNPN and CDR2 is SVGIG (reference sequence). CDR3 residues: CAWQDGSNQPQHF. The DNA of the CDR3 is TGTGCCTGGCAGGACGGCAGCAATCAGCCCCAGCATTTT.

The chain is built from TRBV6-4 and TRBJ2-1; 7 nucleotides match TRBD2. The V gene's germline CDR1 is MRHNA and CDR2 SNTAGT. V was pared by 3 bases and J by 10 bases, with 6 bases of the junction left unmatched. This CDR3 spans 13 amino acids. This CDR3 is CASSDRPSGEQFF. The CDR3 region has the DNA TGTGCCAGCAGTGATCGCCCTAGCGGCGAGCAGTTCTTC.

The gene calls are TRBV6-6 and TRBJ2-2, with D perhaps TRBD2 (6 bases). Germline V CDR1 and CDR2: MNHNY, SVGAGI (reference sequence). V dropped 10 bases and J dropped 5 bases, with 20 bases sitting between them. CDR3 length: 15 amino acids. CDR3 amino acids: CATFSDGRGTGELFF. CDR3 bases: TGTGCCACTTTCTCCGACGGGAGAGGTACCGGGGAGCTGTTTTTT.

The rearrangement joins TRBV29-1 to TRBJ2-7, with 10 bases matching TRBD2. Looked up from germline, CDR1 is SQVTM and CDR2 is ANQGSEA. Unmatched junction bases numbered 19, after V lost 7 bases and J lost 4 bases. CDR3 length equals 17 residues. CDR3 DNA: TGCAGCGCCCGGGACGGAATGCTAGCGGGAGCCGGGTACGAGCAGTACTTC. It codes for CSARDGMLAGAGYEQYF.

Regarding this clone: Other DNA sequences in the sample encode the same CDR3. The chain joins TRBV13 to TRBJ2-7; 8 nucleotides align to TRBD1. The germline V gene encodes CDR1 PRHDT and CDR2 FYEKMQ (reference sequence). J was trimmed by 2 bases and V by 3 bases; bases with no gene match: 0. The CDR3 spans 13 residues. CDR3: CASSLDRAYEQYF. The DNA for the CDR3 is TGTGCCAGCAGCTTGGACAGGGCCTACGAGCAGTACTTC.

The V and J genes are TRBV25-1 and TRBJ2-7; D might be TRBD1 or TRBD2, each matching 5 bases. The germline V and J ends were trimmed by 4 bases and 0 bases, with 19 bases remaining between them. Germline values: CDR1 MGHDK, CDR2 SYGVNS. The CDR3 is made up of 17 amino acids. CDR3 bases: TGTGCCAGCAGTGGGTATCCGGGGACCGTGAGCTCCTACGAGCAGTACTTC. Its translation: CASSGYPGTVSSYEQYF.

This clone appeared a few times. The V and J genes are TRBV9 and TRBJ2-1; 9 bases align to TRBD2. The CDR3 contains 16 residues. J was trimmed by 3 bases and V by 0 bases; bases with no gene match: 4. CDR1 is SGDLS and CDR2 is YYNGEE in the germline V gene. The CDR3 sequence is CASSVASGVYYNEQFF. CDR3 coding DNA: TGTGCCAGCAGCGTAGCTAGCGGGGTATACTACAATGAGCAGTTCTTC.

V and J are TRBV2 and TRBJ2-1, with 12 positions matching TRBD2. Germline assignment: CDR1 SNHLY and CDR2 FYNNEI. This CDR3 is built from 15 residues. The V segment lost 8 bases and the J segment 5 bases; nucleotides outside the gene matches: 7. The CDR3 loop is CASRRLAGDHNEQFF. The CDR3 region has the DNA TGTGCCAGCCGAAGACTAGCGGGAGATCACAATGAGCAGTTCTTC.

Only one count was recorded for this clone. The chain employs TRBV9 and TRBJ2-2; D may be TRBD2 (6 bases). The CDR3 is 14 amino acids. CDR1 and CDR2 (germline): SGDLS, YYNGEE. The V end was cut by 1 base, the J end by 5 bases, with 9 bases between. The CDR3 spells CASSVLGGTGELFF. The CDR3 DNA reads as TGTGCCAGCAGCGTACTAGGAGGGACCGGGGAGCTGTTTTTT.

This clone has just a few counts. The chain carries TRBV2 and TRBJ2-6; D unclear. V was trimmed by 4 bases and J by 0 bases, leaving 7 bases between them. The CDR3 has 15 amino acids. Per the germline V gene, CDR1 is SNHLY and CDR2 is FYNNEI. As DNA, the CDR3 is TGTGCCAGCAGTGCTGGTTTCTCTGGGGCCAACGTCCTGACTTTC. Encoded protein: CASSAGFSGANVLTF.

Notes on this clone: A read error may produce the germline difference seen at one junction end. The chain employs TRBV28 and TRBJ1-2; maybe TRBD1 (5 bases). The CDR3 spans 15 residues. CDR1 MDHEN and CDR2 SYDVKM come from the germline V gene. CDR3 nucleotides: TGTGCCAGCGGTTTTCCTGACAGAACTAACTATGGCTACACCTTC. This gives the protein CASGFPDRTNYGYTF.

The chain couples TRBV30 to TRBJ2-1; 14 bases align to TRBD2. CDR1 GTSNPN and CDR2 SVGIG come from the germline V gene (reference sequence). The CDR3 has 16 residues. The junction had 7 bases not matched to a gene; V was cut back by 2 bases and J by 7 bases. The CDR3 sequence: CAWSPWTSGRTNEQFF. Written as DNA, the CDR3 is TGTGCCTGGAGTCCGTGGACTAGCGGGAGGACGAATGAGCAGTTCTTC.

V usage is TRBV7-2 and J usage is TRBJ2-7, with D maybe TRBD1 (5 bases). CDR1 and CDR2 (germline): SGHTA, FQGNSA. The CDR3 spans 14 residues. Deletions cut 1 base from V and 0 bases from J, with 7 bases between. CDR3 bases: TGTGCCAGCAGCTTAGGACAGATCTCCTACGAGCAGTACTTC. Encoded protein: CASSLGQISYEQYF.

V gene TRBV10-3 combines with J gene TRBJ2-3; tentatively, D is TRBD2 (5 bases). Germline V gives CDR1 ENHRY, CDR2 SYGVKD. V lost 6 bases and J lost 2, with 9 bases in between. This CDR3 has 13 amino acids. As DNA, the CDR3 is TGTGCCATCAGGGACTTAATCACAGATACGCAGTATTTT. Translated: CAIRDLITDTQYF.